The clone carrying this TCR beta chain was seen a few times. This sample stems from a study of regulatory T cells in long-lasting Graves disease. This CDR3 has 15 residues. V was cut by 4 bases and J by 3 bases, with 12 bases left in between. The germline gives CDR1 SNHLY, CDR2 FYNNEI. This sample's time point: persistent/refractory GD, antithyroid drugs over 5 years with positive TRAb. TCR sequences were obtained from RNA taken from PBMCs. Combining iRepertoire HTBI primers with Arm-PCR of CDR3 regions, the authors built TCR beta libraries. TCRdb recomputed calls from the multiplex PCR reads with MiXCR, one row per CDR3 protein. The sample includes 650,000 to 700,000 distinct CDR3 sequences, about 30% of them seen just once.

Sequenced here: peripheral blood mononuclear cells (PBMCs), sampled when the disease was refractory, from a patient treated with antithyroid drugs. The source is a female donor with Graves disease. The J gene is TRBJ2-2, the V gene TRBV2, with TRBD2 as a possible D gene (6 bases). The CDR3 sequence: CASSGGRDYTGELFF. The CDR3 bases are TGTGCCAGCAGTGGGGGCAGGGACTACACCGGGGAGCTGTTTTTT.